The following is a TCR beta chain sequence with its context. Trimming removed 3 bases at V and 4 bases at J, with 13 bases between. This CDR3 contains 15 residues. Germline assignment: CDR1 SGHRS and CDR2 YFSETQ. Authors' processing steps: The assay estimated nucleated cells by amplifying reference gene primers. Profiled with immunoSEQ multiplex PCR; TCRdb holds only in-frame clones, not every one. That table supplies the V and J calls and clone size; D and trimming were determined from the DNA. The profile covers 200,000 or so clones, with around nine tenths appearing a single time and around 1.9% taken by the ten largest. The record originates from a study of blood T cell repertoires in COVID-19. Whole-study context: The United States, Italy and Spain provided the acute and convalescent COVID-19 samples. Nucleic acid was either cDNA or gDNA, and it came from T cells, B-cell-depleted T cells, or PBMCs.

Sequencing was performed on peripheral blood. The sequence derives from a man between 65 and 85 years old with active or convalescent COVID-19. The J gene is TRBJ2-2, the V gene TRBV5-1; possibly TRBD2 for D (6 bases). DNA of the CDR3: TGCGCCAGCAGCTCAGGGACTTTTAGCACCGGGGAGCTGTTTTTT. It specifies CASSSGTFSTGELFF.